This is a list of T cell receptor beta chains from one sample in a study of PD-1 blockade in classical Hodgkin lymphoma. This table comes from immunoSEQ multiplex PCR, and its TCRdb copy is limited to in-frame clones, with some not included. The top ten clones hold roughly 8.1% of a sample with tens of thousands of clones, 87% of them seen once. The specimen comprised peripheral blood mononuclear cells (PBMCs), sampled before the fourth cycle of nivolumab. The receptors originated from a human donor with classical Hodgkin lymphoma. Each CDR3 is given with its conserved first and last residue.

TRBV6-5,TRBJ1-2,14,CASSYSKGLEGYTF
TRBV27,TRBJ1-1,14,CASSFHRQNTEAFF
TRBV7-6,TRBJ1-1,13,CASRADTNTEAFF
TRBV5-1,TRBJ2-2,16,CASSLTGTSNTGELFF
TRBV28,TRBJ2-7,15,CASSFTGRAPYEQYF
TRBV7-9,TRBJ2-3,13,CAMGLAGADTQYF
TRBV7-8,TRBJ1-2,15,CASSLEARSYYGYTF
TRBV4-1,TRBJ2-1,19,CASSQERELAGGHWNEQFF
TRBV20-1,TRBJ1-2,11,CSAYRDYGYTF
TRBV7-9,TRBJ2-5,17,CASSSSSLAGGQETQYF
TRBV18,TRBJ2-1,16,CASSPVLAGGYNEQFF
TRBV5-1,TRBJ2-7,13,CASSLWGDYEQYF
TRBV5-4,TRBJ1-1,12,CASSLWQTEAFF
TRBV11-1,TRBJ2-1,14,CASSRGASYNEQFF
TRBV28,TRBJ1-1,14,CASSLQQGNTEAFF
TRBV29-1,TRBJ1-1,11,CSVAEGTEAFF
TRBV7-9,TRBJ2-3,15,CASSPGLAGVDTQYF
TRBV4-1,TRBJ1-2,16,CASSQEGLGATYGYTF
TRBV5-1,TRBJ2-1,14,CASRGGAAYNEQFF
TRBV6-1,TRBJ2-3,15,CASSETGSDTDTQYF
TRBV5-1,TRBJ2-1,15,CASSLTSGEGYEQFF
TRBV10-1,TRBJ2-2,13,CASRLASTGELFF
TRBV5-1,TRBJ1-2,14,CASSLDRGVYGYTF
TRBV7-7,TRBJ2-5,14,CASSLALLGETQYF
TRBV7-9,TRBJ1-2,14,CASSPPVRSYGYTF
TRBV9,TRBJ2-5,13,CASSAGGKGTQYF
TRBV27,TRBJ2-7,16,CASSSLEAGGPYEQYF